This TCR beta chain was profiled in a study of blood T cell repertoires in COVID-19. Grouping used clinical history reported by participants in a survey and questionnaire. Two consecutive negative NP/OP PCR tests, clearance, or resolved symptoms defined Cohort 3 recovery. TCRdb's table, derived via immunoSEQ multiplex PCR, lists solely in-frame clones and lacks some. Of more than 450,000 clones listed, roughly nine tenths are singletons. This clone was seen only a few times. Trimming cost V 4 bases and J 1 base, with 22 bases left between them. Germline values: CDR1 LGHNT, CDR2 FRNRAP. This CDR3 contains 18 residues.

The sequence came from a woman between 18 and 30 years old who had recovered from COVID-19. Material for sequencing was PBMCs or T cells enriched from blood (not recorded which). V usage is TRBV12-5 and J usage is TRBJ1-1; possibly TRBD1 for D (5 bases). CDR3 amino acids: CASGYGGGRVSRNTEAFF. The CDR3 DNA reads as TGTGCTAGTGGTTATGGGGGAGGCAGGGTCTCCAGGAACACTGAAGCTTTCTTT.